Listed here are 7 T cell receptor beta chains from one sample, sequenced in a study of blood T cells in healthy people across ages. Primers used in a second PCR of about 6 to 11 cycles were a sample-barcoded 5' primer and a J-beta primer mix. TCRdb passed the 5' RACE reads through MiXCR, listing each CDR3 protein once. The table lists around 780,000 distinct CDR3 sequences, around 25% of them singletons. The sample was also reused in another study, on T cells of mothers and their children.

The sample was blood. The origin of the receptors is a boy younger than 18 in good health.

This rearrangement joins TRBV6-6 to TRBJ2-7, with TRBD1 matching 10 bases. Trimming removed 2 bases from V and 7 bases from J; junction bases left unmatched: 5. Germline V gene lookup returns CDR1 MNHNY and CDR2 SVGAGI (reference sequence). The CDR3 spans 14 residues. In DNA form, the CDR3 reads TGTGCCAGCAGTTACGGGACAGGGGCAAGAGAGCAGTACTTC. It is translated as CASSYGTGAREQYF.

The J gene is TRBJ2-3, the V gene TRBV6-5; 7 positions agree with TRBD1. The germline V gene has CDR1 MNHEY and CDR2 SVGAGI. V shed 2 bases, J shed 6 bases, and the junction held 5 bases outside the gene matches. The CDR3 spans 14 residues. CDR3 DNA sequence: TGTGCCAGCAGTTACCAAACAGGGGTGGATACGCAGTATTTT. It translates to CASSYQTGVDTQYF.

This clonotype appeared many times. The chain has TRBV7-9 and TRBJ1-3; TRBD1 might be the D (6 bases). Trimming shortened V by 5 bases and J by 0 bases, and 11 bases separated the two germline ends. The length of the CDR3 is 15 residues. CDR1 and CDR2 from the germline V gene are SEHNR and FQNEAQ (reference sequence). CDR3 sequence (DNA): TGTGCCAGCAGCCTCACAGGGCTCTCTGGAAACACCATATATTTT. Protein sequence: CASSLTGLSGNTIYF.

V and J are TRBV20-1 and TRBJ1-6; the match to TRBD1 covers 10 bases. Germline V gene sequence: CDR1 DFQATT, CDR2 SNEGSKA (reference sequence). This CDR3 has 13 amino acids. V lost 6 bases, J lost 9 bases, and 5 bases stayed unmatched. CDR3 amino acids: CSARGQGFSPLHF. In DNA form, the CDR3 reads TGCAGTGCCCGGGGACAGGGGTTTTCACCCCTCCACTTT.

The rearrangement joins TRBV5-1 to TRBJ2-2; D is possibly TRBD1 (6 bases). Trimming took off 0 bases at V and 1 base at J, with 7 bases between the two ends. The germline V gene has CDR1 SGHRS and CDR2 YFSETQ. This CDR3 has 15 residues. Here the CDR3 DNA reads TGCGCCAGCAGCTTGGAAGGGGGGAACACCGGGGAGCTGTTTTTT. This sequence encodes CASSLEGGNTGELFF.

This clonotype was picked up a small number of times. The CDR3 reads CASSEEAGGSETQYF. CDR3 sequence (DNA): TGTGCCAGCAGTGAGGAGGCAGGGGGCAGCGAGACCCAGTACTTC. The chain employs TRBV2 and TRBJ2-5, with 8 bases matching TRBD1. Germline values: CDR1 SNHLY, CDR2 FYNNEI. This CDR3 spans 15 amino acids. With 3 bases clipped from V and 5 bases from J, the junction kept 8 bases outside the gene matches.

A few counts support this clonotype. The gene calls are TRBV4-1 and TRBJ2-7; D could derive from TRBD1 or TRBD2 (6 bases each). Germline CDR1 is MGHRA and CDR2 is YSYEKL. Deletions cut 1 base from V and 2 bases from J, with 15 bases between. The CDR3 has 16 residues. The DNA of the CDR3 is TGCGCCAGCAGCCAAGTTGGGCGAGGGGGGACCTACGAGCAGTACTTC. It codes for CASSQVGRGGTYEQYF.